This T cell receptor (beta chain) is from a study of monozygotic twins with inflammatory bowel disease. General observations from the study: Twin pairs that were concordant did not differ from discordant pairs in repertoire similarity, possibly from limited power. Compared with healthy twins, IBD patients shared fewer clonotypes with others, especially with disease activity.

Using the 5' RACE reads, TCRdb records one entry per CDR3 protein without DNA. The specimen's table records fewer than 550,000 distinct CDR3 sequences. CDR3 length equals 15 residues. CDR1 SEHNR and CDR2 FQNEAQ come from the germline V gene (reference sequence). As to this clonotype: Its antigen is not known.

The gene calls are TRBV7-9 and TRBJ2-2; without DNA, the TCRdb call of TRBD2 cannot be checked. Sequencing used blood. This TCR was recovered from a human donor with ulcerative colitis or Crohn's disease, or a healthy co-twin of an affected twin (not recorded which). The CDR3 sequence is CASSLRAGATGELFF. Based on the CDR3 plus reference TRBV7-9 and TRBJ2-2, the full variable domain is DTGVSQNPRHKITKRGQNVTFRCDPISEHNRLYWYRQTLGQGPEFLTYFQNEAQLEKSRLLSDRFSAERPKGSFSTLEIQRTEQGDSAMYLCASSLRAGATGELFFGEGSRLTVL.